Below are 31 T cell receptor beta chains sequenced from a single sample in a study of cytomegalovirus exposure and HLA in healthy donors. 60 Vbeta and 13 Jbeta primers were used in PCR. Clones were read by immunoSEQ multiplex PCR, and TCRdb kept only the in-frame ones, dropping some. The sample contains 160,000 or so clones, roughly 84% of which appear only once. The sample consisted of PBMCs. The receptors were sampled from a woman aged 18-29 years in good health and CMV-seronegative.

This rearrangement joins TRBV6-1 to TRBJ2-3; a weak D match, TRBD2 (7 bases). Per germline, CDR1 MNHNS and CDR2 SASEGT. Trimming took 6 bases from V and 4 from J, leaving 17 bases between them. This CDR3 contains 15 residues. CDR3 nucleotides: TGTGCCAGCAGCCCTGTCAGAGGGGGGGCAGATACGCAGTATTTT. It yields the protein CASSPVRGGADTQYF.

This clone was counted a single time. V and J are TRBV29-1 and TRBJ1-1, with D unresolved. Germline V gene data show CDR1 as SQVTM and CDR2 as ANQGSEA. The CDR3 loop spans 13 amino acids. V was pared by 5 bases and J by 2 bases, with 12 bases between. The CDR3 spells CSVPGPSNTEAFF. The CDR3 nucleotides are TGCAGCGTTCCCGGTCCGAGTAACACTGAAGCTTTCTTT.

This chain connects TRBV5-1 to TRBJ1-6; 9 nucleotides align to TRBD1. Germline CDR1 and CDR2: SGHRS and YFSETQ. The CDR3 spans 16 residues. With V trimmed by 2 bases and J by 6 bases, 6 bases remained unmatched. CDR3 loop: CASSLGTGTGNSPLHF. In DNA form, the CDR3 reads TGCGCCAGCAGCTTAGGGACAGGGACTGGTAATTCACCCCTCCACTTT.

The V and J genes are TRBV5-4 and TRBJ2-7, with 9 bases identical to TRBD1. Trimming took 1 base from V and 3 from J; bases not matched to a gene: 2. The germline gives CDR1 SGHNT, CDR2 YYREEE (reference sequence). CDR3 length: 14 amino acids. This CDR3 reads CASSLRTGDYEQYF. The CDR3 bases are TGTGCCAGCAGCTTGAGGACAGGGGACTACGAGCAGTACTTC.

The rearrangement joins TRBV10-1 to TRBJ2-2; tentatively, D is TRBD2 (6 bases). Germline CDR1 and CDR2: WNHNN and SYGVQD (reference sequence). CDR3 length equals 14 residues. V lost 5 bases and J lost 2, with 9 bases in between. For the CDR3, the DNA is TGCGCCAGCAGTTTGGGGGGAAACACCGGGGAGCTGTTTTTT. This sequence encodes CASSLGGNTGELFF.

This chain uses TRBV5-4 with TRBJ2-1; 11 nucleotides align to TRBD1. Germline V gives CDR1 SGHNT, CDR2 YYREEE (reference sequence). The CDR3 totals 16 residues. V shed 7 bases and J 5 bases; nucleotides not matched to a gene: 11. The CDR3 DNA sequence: TGTGCCAGCTTTGGACAGGGGGCTCCCTCAAACAATGAGCAGTTCTTC. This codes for CASFGQGAPSNNEQFF.

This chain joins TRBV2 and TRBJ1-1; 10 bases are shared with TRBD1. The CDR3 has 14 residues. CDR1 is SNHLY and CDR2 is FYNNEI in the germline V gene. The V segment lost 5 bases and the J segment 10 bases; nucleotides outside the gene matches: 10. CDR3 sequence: CASSQGQGVGGAFF. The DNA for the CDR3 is TGTGCCAGCAGTCAAGGACAGGGGGTCGGGGGAGCTTTCTTT.

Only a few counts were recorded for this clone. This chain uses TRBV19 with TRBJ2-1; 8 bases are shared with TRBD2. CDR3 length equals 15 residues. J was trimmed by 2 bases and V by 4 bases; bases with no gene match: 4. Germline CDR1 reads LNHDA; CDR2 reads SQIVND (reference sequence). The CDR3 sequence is CASSRGRGAYNEQFF. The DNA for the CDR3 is TGTGCCAGTAGTAGGGGGCGGGGGGCCTACAATGAGCAGTTCTTC.

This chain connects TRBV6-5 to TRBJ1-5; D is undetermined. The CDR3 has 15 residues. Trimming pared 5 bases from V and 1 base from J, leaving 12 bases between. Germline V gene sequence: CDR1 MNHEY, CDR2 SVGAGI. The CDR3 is CASSRRGGSNQPQHF. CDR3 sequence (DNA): TGTGCCAGCAGTAGGAGAGGCGGCAGCAATCAGCCCCAGCATTTT.

As DNA, the CDR3 is TGTGCCAGCAGTGGTTACTCCGTCTCCTACGAGCAGTACTTC. This translates into CASSGYSVSYEQYF. The V gene is TRBV2, the J gene TRBJ2-7; unclear D gene. Trimming took 4 bases from V and 0 from J, leaving 10 bases between them. CDR3 size: 14 residues. Looked up from germline, CDR1 is SNHLY and CDR2 is FYNNEI. Full variable domain (outside the CDR3, taken from reference TRBV2 and TRBJ2-7): EPEVTQTPSHQVTQMGQEVILRCVPISNHLYFYWYRQILGQKVEFLVSFYNNEISEKSEIFDDQFSVERPDGSNFTLKIRSTKLEDSAMYFCASSGYSVSYEQYFGPGTRLTVT.

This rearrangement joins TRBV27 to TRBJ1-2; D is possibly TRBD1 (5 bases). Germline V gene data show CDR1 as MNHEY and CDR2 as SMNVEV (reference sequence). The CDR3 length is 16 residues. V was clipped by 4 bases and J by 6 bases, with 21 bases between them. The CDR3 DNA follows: TGTGCCAGCAGTTCCATCCAGACAGTCAAGGTACATGGCTACACCTTC. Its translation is CASSSIQTVKVHGYTF.

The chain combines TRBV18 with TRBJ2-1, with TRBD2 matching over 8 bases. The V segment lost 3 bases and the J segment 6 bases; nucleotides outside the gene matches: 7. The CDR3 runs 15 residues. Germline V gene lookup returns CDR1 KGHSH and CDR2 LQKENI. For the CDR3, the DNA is TGTGCCAGCTCACCGGCCGGGGGGGCCTTCAATGAGCAGTTCTTC. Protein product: CASSPAGGAFNEQFF. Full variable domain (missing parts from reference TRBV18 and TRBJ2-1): NAGVMQNPRHLVRRRGQEARLRCSPMKGHSHVYWYRQLPEEGLKFMVYLQKENIIDESGMPKERFSAEFPKEGPSILRIQQVVRGDSAAYFCASSPAGGAFNEQFFGPGTRLTVL.

The CDR3 nucleotides are TGTGCCAGCAGCCAAGAAAGAGGGTTAGAAGCTTTCTTT. This encodes CASSQERGLEAFF. The chain is built from TRBV4-2 and TRBJ1-1; D remains unclear. CDR1 is LGHNA and CDR2 is YNFKEQ in the germline V gene. CDR3 length: 13 amino acids. V was shortened by 0 bases and J by 8 bases, with 10 bases between the two germline ends.

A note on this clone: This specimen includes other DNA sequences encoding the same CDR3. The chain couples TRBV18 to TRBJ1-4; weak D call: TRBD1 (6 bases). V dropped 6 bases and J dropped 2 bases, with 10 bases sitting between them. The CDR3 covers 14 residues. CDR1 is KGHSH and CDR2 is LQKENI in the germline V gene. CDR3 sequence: CASSPGATNEKLFF. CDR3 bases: TGTGCCAGCTCCCCAGGGGCGACTAATGAAAAACTGTTTTTT.

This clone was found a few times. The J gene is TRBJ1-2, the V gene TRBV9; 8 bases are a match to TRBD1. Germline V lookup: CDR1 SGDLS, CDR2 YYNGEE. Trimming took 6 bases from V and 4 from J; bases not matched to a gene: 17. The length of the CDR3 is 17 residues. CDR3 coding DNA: TGTGCCAGCACTCGCTCCGTGGGCAGGGGGCGAGGCTATGGCTACACCTTC. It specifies CASTRSVGRGRGYGYTF.

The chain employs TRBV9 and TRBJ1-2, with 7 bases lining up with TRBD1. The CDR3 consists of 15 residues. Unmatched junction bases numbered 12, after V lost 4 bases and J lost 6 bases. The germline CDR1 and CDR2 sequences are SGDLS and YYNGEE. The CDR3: CASSNSNRDRDGYTF. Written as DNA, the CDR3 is TGTGCCAGCAGCAATAGTAACCGGGACAGAGATGGCTACACCTTC.

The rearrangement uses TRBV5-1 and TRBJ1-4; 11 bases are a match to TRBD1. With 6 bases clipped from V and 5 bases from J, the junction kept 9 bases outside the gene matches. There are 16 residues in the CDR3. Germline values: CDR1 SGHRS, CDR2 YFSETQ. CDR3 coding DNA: TGCGCCAGCACTGGGACAGGGGGAACCAAAAATGAAAAACTGTTTTTT. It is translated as CASTGTGGTKNEKLFF.

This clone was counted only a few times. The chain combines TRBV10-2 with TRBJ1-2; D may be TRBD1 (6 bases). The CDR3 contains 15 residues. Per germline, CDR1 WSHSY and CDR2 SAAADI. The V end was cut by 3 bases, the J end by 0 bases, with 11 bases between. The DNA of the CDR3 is TGCGCCAGCAGTGAATACAGGGCTGCTAACTATGGCTACACCTTC. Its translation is CASSEYRAANYGYTF.

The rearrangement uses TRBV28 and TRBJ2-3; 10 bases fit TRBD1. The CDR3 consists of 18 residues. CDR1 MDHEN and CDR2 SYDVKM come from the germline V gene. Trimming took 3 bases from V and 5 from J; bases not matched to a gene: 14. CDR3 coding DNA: TGTGCCAGCAGTTTGCTCTCCGGGACAGGGGACCTCGAAGATACGCAGTATTTT. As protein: CASSLLSGTGDLEDTQYF.

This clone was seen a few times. The chain's CDR3 is CASSPGLAIGDEQFF. The CDR3 DNA reads as TGTGCCAGCAGCCCGGGACTAGCAATCGGCGATGAGCAGTTCTTC. The chain is built from TRBV7-9 and TRBJ2-1; 9 nucleotides match TRBD2. The length of the CDR3 is 15 residues. V lost 5 bases and J lost 8; bases outside the gene matches: 10. The germline gives CDR1 SEHNR, CDR2 FQNEAQ (reference sequence).

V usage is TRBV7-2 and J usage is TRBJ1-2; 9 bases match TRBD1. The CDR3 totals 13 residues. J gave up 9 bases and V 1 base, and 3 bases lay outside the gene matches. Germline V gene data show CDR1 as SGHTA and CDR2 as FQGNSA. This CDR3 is CASSLGTGDRYTF. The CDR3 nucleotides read TGTGCCAGCAGCTTAGGGACAGGGGACCGCTACACCTTC.

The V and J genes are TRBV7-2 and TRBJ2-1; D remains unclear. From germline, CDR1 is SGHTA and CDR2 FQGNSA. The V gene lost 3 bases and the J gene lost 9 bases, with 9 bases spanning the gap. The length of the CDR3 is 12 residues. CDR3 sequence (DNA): TGTGCCAGCAGCTTTCTCCCCGGTGAGCAGTTCTTC. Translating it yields CASSFLPGEQFF.

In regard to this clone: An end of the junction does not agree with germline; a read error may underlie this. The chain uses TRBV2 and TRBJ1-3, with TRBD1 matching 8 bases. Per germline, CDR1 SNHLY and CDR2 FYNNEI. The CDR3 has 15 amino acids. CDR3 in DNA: TGTGCCAGCAGAGCTTGGACAGGGATTGGAAACACTATATATTTT. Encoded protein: CASRAWTGIGNTIYF.

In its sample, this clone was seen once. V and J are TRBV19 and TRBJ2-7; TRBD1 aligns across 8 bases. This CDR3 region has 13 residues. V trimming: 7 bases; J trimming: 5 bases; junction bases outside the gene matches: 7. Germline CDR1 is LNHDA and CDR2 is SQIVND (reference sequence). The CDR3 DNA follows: TGTGCCAGTAATTCAGGGGGCAACGACGAGCAGTACTTC. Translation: CASNSGGNDEQYF.

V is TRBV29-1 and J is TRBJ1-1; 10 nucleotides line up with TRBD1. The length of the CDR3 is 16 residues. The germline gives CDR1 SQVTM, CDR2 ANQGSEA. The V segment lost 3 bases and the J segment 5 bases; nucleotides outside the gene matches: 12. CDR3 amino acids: CSVEARDRGRWTEAFF. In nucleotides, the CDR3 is TGCAGCGTTGAGGCCCGGGACAGGGGTCGATGGACTGAAGCTTTCTTT. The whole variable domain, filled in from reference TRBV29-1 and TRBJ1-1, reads SAVISQKPSRDICQRGTSLTIQCQVDSQVTMMFWYRQQPGQSLTLIATANQGSEATYESGFVIDKFPISRPNLTFSTLTVSNMSPEDSSIYLCSVEARDRGRWTEAFFGQGTRLTVV.

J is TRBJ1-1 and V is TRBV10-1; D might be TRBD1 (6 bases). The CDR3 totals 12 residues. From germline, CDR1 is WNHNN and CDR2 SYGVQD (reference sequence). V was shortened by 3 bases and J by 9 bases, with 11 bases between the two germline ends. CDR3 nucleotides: TGCGCCAGCAGTGAAATGAGGGGGAAAGCTTTCTTT. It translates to CASSEMRGKAFF.

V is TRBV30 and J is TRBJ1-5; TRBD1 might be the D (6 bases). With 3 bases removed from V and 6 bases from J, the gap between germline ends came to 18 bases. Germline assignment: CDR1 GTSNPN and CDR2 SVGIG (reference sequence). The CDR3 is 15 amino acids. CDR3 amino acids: CAWSLLGGVGQPQHF. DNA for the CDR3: TGTGCCTGGAGCCTCCTAGGGGGGGTAGGTCAGCCCCAGCATTTT.

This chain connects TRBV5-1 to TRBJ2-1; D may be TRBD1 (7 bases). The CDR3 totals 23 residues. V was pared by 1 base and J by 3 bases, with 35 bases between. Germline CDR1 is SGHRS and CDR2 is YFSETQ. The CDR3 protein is CASSLRTGVRARGEGGIYNEQFF. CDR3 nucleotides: TGCGCCAGCAGCTTGCGGACAGGTGTCAGAGCCCGGGGCGAGGGGGGCATCTACAATGAGCAGTTCTTC.

Here the CDR3 DNA reads TGTGCCAGCAGCTTGGCGGGACAGTTGGGCACTGAAGCTTTCTTT. Translating gives CASSLAGQLGTEAFF. The chain couples TRBV5-4 to TRBJ1-1; 7 bases map to TRBD1. There are 15 residues in the CDR3. The germline V gene encodes CDR1 SGHNT and CDR2 YYREEE (reference sequence). V lost 0 bases, J lost 4 bases, and 6 bases stayed unmatched. The full variable domain, its missing parts supplied by reference TRBV5-4 and TRBJ1-1, is ETGVTQSPTHLIKTRGQQVTLRCSSQSGHNTVSWYQQALGQGPQFIFQYYREEENGRGNFPPRFSGLQFPNYSSELNVNALELDDSALYLCASSLAGQLGTEAFFGQGTRLTVV.

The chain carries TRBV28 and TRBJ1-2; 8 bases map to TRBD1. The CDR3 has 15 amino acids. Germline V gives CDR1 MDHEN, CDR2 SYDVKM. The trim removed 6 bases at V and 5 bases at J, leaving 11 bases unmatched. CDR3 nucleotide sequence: TGTGCCAGCAGGATCGGGGGACAGGACCGTTATGGCTACACCTTC. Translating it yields CASRIGGQDRYGYTF.

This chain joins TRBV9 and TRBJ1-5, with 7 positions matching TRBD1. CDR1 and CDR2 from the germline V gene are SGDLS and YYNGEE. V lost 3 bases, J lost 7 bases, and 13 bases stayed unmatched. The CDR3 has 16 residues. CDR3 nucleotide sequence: TGTGCCAGCAGCGGCACAGACAGGGCTCTGGGACAGCCCCAGCATTTT. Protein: CASSGTDRALGQPQHF.